These 7 T cell receptor beta chains came from one sample sequenced in a study of resident and recirculating memory T cells in vitiligo. Here immunoSEQ multiplex PCR was the method, and the copy in TCRdb shows in-frame clones only, minus some. Among 55,000 to 75,000 clones listed, approximately 91% were seen once. Sequencing input: blood. Source of these receptors: a male donor with vitiligo.

The chain recombines TRBV7-9 with TRBJ2-1; 13 bases fit TRBD2. The trim removed 5 bases at V and 1 base at J, leaving 11 bases unmatched. The V gene's germline CDR1 is SEHNR and CDR2 FQNEAQ (reference sequence). The CDR3 is 19 residues long. The CDR3 loop is CASSIGTSGARESYNEQFF. CDR3 in DNA: TGTGCCAGCAGCATAGGGACTAGCGGGGCCCGGGAGTCCTACAATGAGCAGTTCTTC.

The rearrangement joins TRBV29-1 to TRBJ2-5; 7 bases fit TRBD2. CDR1 is SQVTM, CDR2 ANQGSEA, per germline. This CDR3 has 12 amino acids. The V gene end was trimmed by 7 bases and the J gene end by 5 bases; junction bases not matched to a gene: 7. CDR3 bases: TGCAGCGCCCGAAGCGGGGACGAGACCCAGTACTTC. Protein product: CSARSGDETQYF.

The rearrangement links TRBV5-8 to TRBJ2-3, with 7 bases lining up with TRBD1. This CDR3 region has 15 residues. The junction had 9 bases not matched to a gene; V was cut back by 5 bases and J by 3 bases. Per germline, CDR1 SGHTS and CDR2 YDEGEE. CDR3 in amino acids: CASSRTGPWTDTQYF. The CDR3, as DNA: TGTGCCAGCAGTCGGACAGGCCCTTGGACAGATACGCAGTATTTT.

The chain employs TRBV5-6 and TRBJ2-1; D perhaps matches TRBD1 (5 bases). The V and J ends lost 1 base and 4 bases respectively, with 12 bases between them. The CDR3 is 15 amino acids. CDR1 and CDR2 from the germline V gene are SGHDT and YYEEEE. Here the CDR3 reads CASSLPRDGYNEQFF. As DNA, the CDR3 is TGTGCCAGCAGCTTGCCCAGGGATGGTTACAATGAGCAGTTCTTC.

J is TRBJ2-5 and V is TRBV27; 11 bases line up with TRBD1. The trim removed 4 bases at V and 2 bases at J, leaving 6 bases unmatched. Per germline, CDR1 MNHEY and CDR2 SMNVEV (reference sequence). This CDR3 region has 16 residues. The CDR3 protein is CASSSGQGVQQETQYF. Here the CDR3 DNA reads TGTGCCAGCAGTTCGGGACAGGGGGTTCAGCAAGAGACCCAGTACTTC.

This clone was recorded once. The chain is built from TRBV6-1 and TRBJ1-2; D is perhaps TRBD1 (5 bases). Per the germline V gene, CDR1 is MNHNS and CDR2 is SASEGT. The V gene lost 3 bases and the J gene lost 4 bases, with 12 bases spanning the gap. This CDR3 has 14 residues. The CDR3 sequence is CASSDATGRYGYTF. The CDR3 DNA follows: TGTGCCAGCAGTGACGCAACAGGCCGCTATGGCTACACCTTC.

The gene calls are TRBV7-2 and TRBJ1-3; a possible D gene is TRBD1 (5 bases). Germline V gives CDR1 SGHTA, CDR2 FQGNSA. The CDR3 covers 14 residues. Trimming removed 5 bases from V and 0 bases from J, with 8 bases in between. CDR3 protein: CASSRGASGNTIYF. Here the CDR3 DNA reads TGTGCCAGCAGCCGCGGGGCCTCTGGAAACACCATATATTTT.